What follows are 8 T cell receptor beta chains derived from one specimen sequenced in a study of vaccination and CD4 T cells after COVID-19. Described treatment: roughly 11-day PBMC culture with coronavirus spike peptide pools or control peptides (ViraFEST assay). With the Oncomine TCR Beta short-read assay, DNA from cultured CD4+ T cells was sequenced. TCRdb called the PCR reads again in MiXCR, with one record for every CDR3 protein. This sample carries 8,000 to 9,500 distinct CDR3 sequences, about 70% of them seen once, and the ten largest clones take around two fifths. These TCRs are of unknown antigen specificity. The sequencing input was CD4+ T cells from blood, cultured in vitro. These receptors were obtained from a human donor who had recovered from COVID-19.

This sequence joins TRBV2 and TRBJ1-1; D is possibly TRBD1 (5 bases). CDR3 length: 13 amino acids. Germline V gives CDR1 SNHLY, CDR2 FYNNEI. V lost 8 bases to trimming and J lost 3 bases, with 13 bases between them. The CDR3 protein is CASVRGADTEAFF. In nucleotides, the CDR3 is TGTGCCAGCGTCCGGGGCGCGGACACTGAAGCTTTCTTT.

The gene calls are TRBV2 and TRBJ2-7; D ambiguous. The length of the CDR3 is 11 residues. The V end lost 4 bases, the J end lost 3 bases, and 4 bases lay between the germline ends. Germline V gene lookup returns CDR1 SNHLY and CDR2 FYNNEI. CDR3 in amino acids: CASSAVYEQYF. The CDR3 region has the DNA TGTGCCAGCAGTGCGGTCTACGAGCAGTACTTC.

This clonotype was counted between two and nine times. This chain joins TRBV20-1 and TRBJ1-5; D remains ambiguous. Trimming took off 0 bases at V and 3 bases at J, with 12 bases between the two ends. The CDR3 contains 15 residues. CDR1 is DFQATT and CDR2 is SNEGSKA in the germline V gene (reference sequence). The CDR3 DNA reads TGCAGTGCTAGAGATCTGGGCGGGAACAATCAGCCCCAGCATTTT. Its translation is CSARDLGGNNQPQHF.

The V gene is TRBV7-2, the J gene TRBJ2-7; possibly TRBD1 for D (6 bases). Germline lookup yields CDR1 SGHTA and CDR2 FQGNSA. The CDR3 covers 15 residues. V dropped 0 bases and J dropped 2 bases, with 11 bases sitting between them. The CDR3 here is CASSLAQGQPYEQYF. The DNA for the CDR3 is TGTGCCAGCAGCTTAGCGCAGGGGCAGCCCTACGAGCAGTACTTC.

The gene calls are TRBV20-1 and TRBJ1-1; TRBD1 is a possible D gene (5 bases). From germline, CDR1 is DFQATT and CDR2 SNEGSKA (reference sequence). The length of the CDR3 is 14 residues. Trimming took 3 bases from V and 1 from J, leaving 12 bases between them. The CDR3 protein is CSARRGTENTEAFF. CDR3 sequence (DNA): TGCAGTGCTAGGAGGGGAACGGAGAACACTGAAGCTTTCTTT.

Written as DNA, the CDR3 is TGTGCCAGTAGTATCTGGCAGGCCTCTAACTATGGCTACACCTTC. Protein product: CASSIWQASNYGYTF. This chain links TRBV19 with TRBJ1-2; D remains ambiguous. The CDR3 sequence is 15 residues long. The germline V and J ends were trimmed by 3 bases and 0 bases, with 11 bases remaining between them. Germline V gene data show CDR1 as LNHDA and CDR2 as SQIVND (reference sequence).

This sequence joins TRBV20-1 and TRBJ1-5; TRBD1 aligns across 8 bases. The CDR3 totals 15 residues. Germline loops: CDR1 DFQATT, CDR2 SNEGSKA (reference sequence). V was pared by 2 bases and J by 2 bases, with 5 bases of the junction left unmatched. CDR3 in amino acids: CSARTGTGGNQPQHF. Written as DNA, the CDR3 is TGCAGTGCTAGAACGGGGACAGGAGGCAATCAGCCCCAGCATTTT.

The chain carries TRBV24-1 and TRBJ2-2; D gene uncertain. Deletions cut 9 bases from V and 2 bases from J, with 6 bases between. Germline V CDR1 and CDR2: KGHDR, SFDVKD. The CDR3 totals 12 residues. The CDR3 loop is CATASNTGELFF. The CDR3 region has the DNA TGTGCCACCGCGTCTAACACCGGGGAGCTGTTTTTT.